Below are 5 T cell receptor beta chains sequenced from a single sample in a study of T cell responses to AZD1222 COVID-19 vaccine. Profiling relied on immunoSEQ multiplex PCR, and the TCRdb table lists in-frame clones only, not all of them. The data contain about 110,000 clones, about 90% of them seen just once; the ten biggest clones take up approximately 22%. The starting material was peripheral blood, obtained on day 0 of AZD1222 vaccination. All receptors derive from an adult in good health.

The genes are TRBV10-3 and TRBJ2-1, with 7 bases aligning to TRBD2. The ends lost 11 bases at V and 5 bases at J; junction bases unmatched: 12. Germline V gene sequence: CDR1 ENHRY, CDR2 SYGVKD. This CDR3 spans 14 amino acids. In DNA form, the CDR3 reads TGTGCCTCCTTTAAACCTAGCGGAAACAATGAGCAGTTCTTC. This gives the protein CASFKPSGNNEQFF.

V is TRBV5-4 and J is TRBJ1-4, with no clear D. The V gene's germline CDR1 is SGHNT and CDR2 YYREEE (reference sequence). This CDR3 comprises 15 residues. V dropped 0 bases and J dropped 8 bases, with 14 bases sitting between them. The CDR3 protein is CASSLDPTSGEKLFF. The CDR3 DNA follows: TGTGCCAGCAGCTTGGACCCCACTAGCGGGGAAAAACTGTTTTTT.

This clone came up once. CDR3 in amino acids: CASSPGLGQFF. The DNA of the CDR3 is TGTGCCAGCTCACCAGGACTCGGGCAGTTCTTC. This chain connects TRBV18 to TRBJ2-1; TRBD2 might be the D (5 bases). The CDR3 is 11 amino acids. V shed 2 bases and J shed 12 bases, with 8 bases lying between them. CDR1 is KGHSH and CDR2 is LQKENI in the germline V gene.

The V and J genes are TRBV10-3 and TRBJ1-5, with 10 nucleotides matching TRBD1. The CDR3 sequence is 15 residues long. The junction had 8 bases not matched to a gene; V was cut back by 10 bases and J by 2 bases. Germline V lookup: CDR1 ENHRY, CDR2 SYGVKD. CDR3 protein: CATLPGTGGNQPQHF. The CDR3 region has the DNA TGTGCCACCCTGCCCGGGACAGGGGGCAATCAGCCCCAGCATTTT.

The chain recombines TRBV19 with TRBJ1-2; tentatively, D is TRBD1 (5 bases). Trimming shortened V by 4 bases and J by 1 base, and 25 bases separated the two germline ends. Germline V lookup: CDR1 LNHDA, CDR2 SQIVND (reference sequence). The CDR3 has 19 residues. The CDR3 reads CASSRVIGKRGASNYGYTF. The CDR3 region has the DNA TGTGCCAGTAGTAGGGTAATTGGAAAAAGGGGAGCCAGTAACTATGGCTACACCTTC.